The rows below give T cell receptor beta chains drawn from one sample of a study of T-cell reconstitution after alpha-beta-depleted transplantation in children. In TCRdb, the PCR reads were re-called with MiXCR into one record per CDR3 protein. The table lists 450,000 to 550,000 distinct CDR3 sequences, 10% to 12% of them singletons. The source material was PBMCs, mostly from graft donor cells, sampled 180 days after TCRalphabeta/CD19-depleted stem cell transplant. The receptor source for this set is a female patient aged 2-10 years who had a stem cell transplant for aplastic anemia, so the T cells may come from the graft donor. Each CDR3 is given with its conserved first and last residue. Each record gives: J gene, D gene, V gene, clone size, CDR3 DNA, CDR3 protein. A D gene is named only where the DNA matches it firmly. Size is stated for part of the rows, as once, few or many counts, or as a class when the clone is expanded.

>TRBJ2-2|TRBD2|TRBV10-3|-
TGTGCCATCGGCCGACTAGCGGGGGGTAACACCGGGGAGCTGTTTTTT
CAIGRLAGGNTGELFF
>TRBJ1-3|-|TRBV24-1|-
TGTGCCACCAGTGATACCCCCGGACGGGAAGGAAACACCATATATTTT
CATSDTPGREGNTIYF
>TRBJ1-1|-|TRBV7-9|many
TGTGCCAGCATAGGGAGGGGCACTGAAGCTTTCTTT
CASIGRGTEAFF
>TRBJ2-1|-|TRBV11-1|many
TGTGCCAGCAGCAGACCGGGTAACTCCTACAATGAGCAGTTCTTC
CASSRPGNSYNEQFF
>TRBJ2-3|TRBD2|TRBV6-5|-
TGTGCCAGCAGTTACAGCGGGATTAGCACAGATACGCAGTATTTT
CASSYSGISTDTQYF
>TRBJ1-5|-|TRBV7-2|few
TGTGCCAGCAGCTTAACCCCGGCAAGCAATCAGCCCCAGCATTTT
CASSLTPASNQPQHF
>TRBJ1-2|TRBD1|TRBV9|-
TGTGCCAGCAGCGTAGGGGACAGGGCGAACTATAAGTATGGCTACACCTTC
CASSVGDRANYKYGYTF
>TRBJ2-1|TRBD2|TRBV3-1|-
TGTGCCAGCAGCCTACTGACTAGCGACATATCCAATGAGCAGTTCTTC
CASSLLTSDISNEQFF
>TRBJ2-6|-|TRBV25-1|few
TGTGCCAGCAGTGAATCCCGAGGTGGGGCCAACGTCCTGACTTTC
CASSESRGGANVLTF
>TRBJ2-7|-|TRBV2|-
TGTGCCAGCAGGCCCGGCCGGGACGGACCCCGGCGGTACTTC
CASRPGRDGPRRYF
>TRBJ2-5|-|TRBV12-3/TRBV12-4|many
TGTGCCAGCAGTCCCCGGACAGTCGCGGAGACCCAGTACTTC
CASSPRTVAETQYF
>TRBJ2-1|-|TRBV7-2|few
TGTGCCAGCTTAACAGGTTTCGCCTACAATGAGCAGTTCTTC
CASLTGFAYNEQFF
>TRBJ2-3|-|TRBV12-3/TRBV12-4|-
TGTGCCAGCAGTTCCACTAGCCAGAGACCCACAGATACGCAGTATTTT
CASSSTSQRPTDTQYF
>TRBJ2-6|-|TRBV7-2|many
TGTGCCAGCAGCTTAATTTCCTCTGGGGCCAACGTCCTGACTTTC
CASSLISSGANVLTF
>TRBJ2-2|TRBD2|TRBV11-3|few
TGTGCCAGCAGCTTCCATCATGGGAGGGCCACCGGGGAGCTGTTTTTT
CASSFHHGRATGELFF
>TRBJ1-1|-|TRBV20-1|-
TGCAGTGCTAGAGGGGGTTACCAGGGCGACACTGAAGCTTTCTTT
CSARGGYQGDTEAFF
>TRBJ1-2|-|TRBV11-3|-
TGTGCCAGCAGCTTAGCGGCAGGGCACTATGGCTACACCTTC
CASSLAAGHYGYTF
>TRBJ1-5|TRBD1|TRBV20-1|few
TGCAGTGCTAGAGATTCAAGACAGGGGACCCAGCCCCAGCATTTT
CSARDSRQGTQPQHF
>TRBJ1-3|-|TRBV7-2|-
TGTGCCAGCAGCTTATGGGGGGCAACTGGAAACACCATATATTTT
CASSLWGATGNTIYF
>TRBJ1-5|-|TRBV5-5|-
TGTGCCAGCAGAAGGACGGATAGCAATCAGCCCCAGCATTTT
CASRRTDSNQPQHF
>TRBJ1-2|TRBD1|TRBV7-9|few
TGTGCCAGCAGCCCAGGGGGCGGGGGAGGAGGCTACACCTTC
CASSPGGGGGGYTF
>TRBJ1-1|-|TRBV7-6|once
TGTGCCAGCAGCTTAGACAGGGAATCTATAAACACTGAAGCTTTCTTT
CASSLDRESINTEAFF
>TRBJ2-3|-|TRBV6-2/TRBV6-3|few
TGTGCCAGCAGTTACGTCGGTACAGATACGCAGTATTTT
CASSYVGTDTQYF
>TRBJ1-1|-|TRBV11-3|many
TGTGCCAGCTCCCCGGGAGTCGGGGTTTGGGAAGCTTTCTTT
CASSPGVGVWEAFF
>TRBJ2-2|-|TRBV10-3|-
TGTGCCATCAGTGAAGGTTTCAGGGTACGGACCGGGGAGCTGTTTTTT
CAISEGFRVRTGELFF
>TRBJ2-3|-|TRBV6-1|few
TGTGCCAGCAGTGGCCCCTGGGTAGTAGCAGATACGCAGTATTTT
CASSGPWVVADTQYF
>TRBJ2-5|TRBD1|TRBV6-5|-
TGTGCCAGCAGTTTCCAGACAGGGATAGAGACCCAGTACTTC
CASSFQTGIETQYF
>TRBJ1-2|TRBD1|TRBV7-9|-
TGTGCCAGCAGCTTATGGGAACGAGGGGGCCGAAATAATGGCTACACCTTC
CASSLWERGGRNNGYTF
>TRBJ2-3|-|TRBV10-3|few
TGTGCCATCAGTGATCGAGCAGGTCGGAGCACAGATACGCAGTATTTT
CAISDRAGRSTDTQYF
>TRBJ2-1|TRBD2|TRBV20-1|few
TGCAGTGCTAGAGATCCGAGCGGGAGTCCCTACAATGAGCAGTTCTTC
CSARDPSGSPYNEQFF
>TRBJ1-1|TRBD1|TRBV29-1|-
TGCAGCGTTGCGACAGACAGGGAGACTGAAGCTTTCTTT
CSVATDRETEAFF
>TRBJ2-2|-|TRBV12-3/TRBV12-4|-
TGTGCCAGCAGCATGACCGGGACTCCTACGACCTTCACCGGGGAGCTGTTTTTT
CASSMTGTPTTFTGELFF
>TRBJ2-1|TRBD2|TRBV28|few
TGTGCCAGCAGGCCTTATAAGCGGGGTTACAATGAGCAGTTCTTC
CASRPYKRGYNEQFF
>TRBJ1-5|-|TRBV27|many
TGTGCCAGCAGTTTATCGGGTCGGTTGAATCAGCCCCAGCATTTT
CASSLSGRLNQPQHF
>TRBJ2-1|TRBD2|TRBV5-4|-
TGTGCCAGCAGCTTGGCTGGGGGGGTACTAGCGGGCCCTTCCAATGAGCAGTTCTTC
CASSLAGGVLAGPSNEQFF
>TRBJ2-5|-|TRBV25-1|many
TGTGCCAGCAGTCCCCTAAGAGCCAGAGAAGCCCAGTACTTC
CASSPLRAREAQYF
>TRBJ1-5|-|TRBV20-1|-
TGCAGTGCTAGTATGGTCCCCAATCAGCCCCAGCATTTT
CSASMVPNQPQHF
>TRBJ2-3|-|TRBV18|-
TGTGCCAGCTCACCAACCCGGCTTAGCACAGATACGCAGTATTTT
CASSPTRLSTDTQYF
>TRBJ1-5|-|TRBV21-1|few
TGTGCCAGCAGTCAGAGATATAGCAATCAGCCCCAGCATTTT
CASSQRYSNQPQHF
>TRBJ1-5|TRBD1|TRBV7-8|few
TGTGCCAGCAGCTTAGGGGGATACCAACAGGGGGCTTGGGGCCAGCCCCAGCATTTT
CASSLGGYQQGAWGQPQHF
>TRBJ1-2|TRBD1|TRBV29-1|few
TGCAGCGTCGCGCCGACAGGGGAAACCTATGGCTACACCTTC
CSVAPTGETYGYTF
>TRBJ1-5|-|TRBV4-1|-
TGCGCCAGCAGCCCCTCGGACAGCTCACTGATGCCCCAGCATTTT
CASSPSDSSLMPQHF
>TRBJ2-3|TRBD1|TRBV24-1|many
TGTGCCACCAGTGACAGGGGGCCGGAGAGGGATACGCAGTATTTT
CATSDRGPERDTQYF
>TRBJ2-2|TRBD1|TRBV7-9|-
TGTGCCAGCCCCGGGGGACAGGACACCGGGGAGCTGTTTTTT
CASPGGQDTGELFF
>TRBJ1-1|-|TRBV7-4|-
TGTGCCAGCAGCTTACTAGGCGGCATCATGAACACTGAAGCTTTCTTT
CASSLLGGIMNTEAFF
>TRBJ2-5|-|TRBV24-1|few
TGTGCCACCAGTGATCAGAGGACGGGTAAAGAGACCCAGTACTTC
CATSDQRTGKETQYF
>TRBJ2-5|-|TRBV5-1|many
TGCGCCAGCAGCTTCGAGAGTGTGGAGACCCAGTACTTC
CASSFESVETQYF
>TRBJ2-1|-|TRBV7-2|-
TGTGCCAGCAGCTTAGGGAGGCGATCCTACAATGAGCAGTTCTTC
CASSLGRRSYNEQFF
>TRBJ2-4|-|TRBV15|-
TGTGCCACCAGCAGAGACAGGTCCCAAAACATTCAGTACTTC
CATSRDRSQNIQYF
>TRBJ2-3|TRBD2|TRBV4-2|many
TGTGCCAGCAGCCAAGATGGCGGGAGGGCAGATACGCAGTATTTT
CASSQDGGRADTQYF
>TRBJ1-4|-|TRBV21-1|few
TGTGCCAGCAGCGCCTGGGACAGGGAACTGTTTTTT
CASSAWDRELFF
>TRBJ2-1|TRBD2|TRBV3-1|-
TGTGCCAGCAGCCAGGGACTAGCGGCCAATGAGCAGTTCTTC
CASSQGLAANEQFF
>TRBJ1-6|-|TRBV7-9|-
TGTGCCAGCAGCTTGGGGGTGGGGACTCGGAATTCACCCCTCCACTTT
CASSLGVGTRNSPLHF
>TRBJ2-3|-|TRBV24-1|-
TGTGCCACCAGTGACCCCGGACTACCGCCCTTCACAGATACGCAGTATTTT
CATSDPGLPPFTDTQYF